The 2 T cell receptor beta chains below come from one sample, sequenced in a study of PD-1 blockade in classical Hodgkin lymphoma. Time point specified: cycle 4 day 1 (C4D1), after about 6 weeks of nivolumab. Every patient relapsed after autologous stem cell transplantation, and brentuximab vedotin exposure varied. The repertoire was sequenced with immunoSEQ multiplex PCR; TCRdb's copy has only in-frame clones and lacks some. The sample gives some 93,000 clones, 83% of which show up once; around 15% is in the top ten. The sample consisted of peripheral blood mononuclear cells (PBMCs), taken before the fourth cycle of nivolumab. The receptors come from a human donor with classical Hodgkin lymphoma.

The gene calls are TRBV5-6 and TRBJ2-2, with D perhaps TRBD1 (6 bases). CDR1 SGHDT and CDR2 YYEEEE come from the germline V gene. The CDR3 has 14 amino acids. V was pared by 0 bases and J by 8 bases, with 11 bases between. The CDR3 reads CASSLDPGVGELFF. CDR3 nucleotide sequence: TGTGCCAGCAGCTTGGACCCAGGGGTTGGGGAGCTGTTTTTT.

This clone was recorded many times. For the CDR3, the DNA is TGTGCCAGTAGGGCTGGACAGGGGGCAATGGATGAGCAGTTCTTC. The encoded protein is CASRAGQGAMDEQFF. This chain joins TRBV19 and TRBJ2-1, with 11 nucleotides matching TRBD1. The V gene's germline CDR1 is LNHDA and CDR2 SQIVND (reference sequence). The CDR3 contains 15 residues. Losses at the gene ends were 6 bases for V and 8 bases for J; bases not matched to a gene: 9.